A single sample is the source of the 5 T cell receptor beta chains below, sequenced in a study of tumor and adjacent non-tumor tissue in lung cancer. The template was RNA from unsorted bulk tissue. Three rounds of nested PCR, following a modified ARM-PCR protocol, produced the TCRbeta library. TCRdb used MiXCR to reprocess the multiplex PCR reads, holding one entry per CDR3 protein. This table has fewer than 85,000 distinct CDR3 sequences, 80% to 85% appearing once. The sequenced material came from lung tumor tissue. The receptors were gathered from a woman between 50 and 59 years old with non-small cell lung cancer.

This clonotype came up many times. The chain has TRBV6-5 and TRBJ2-4; a possible D gene is TRBD1 (5 bases). This CDR3 is built from 13 residues. Germline loops: CDR1 MNHEY, CDR2 SVGAGI. V lost 6 bases and J 7 bases, leaving 13 bases between the germline ends. CDR3 sequence (DNA): TGTGCCAGCAGACAGGACCAAGGGAACATTCAGTACTTC. This sequence encodes CASRQDQGNIQYF.

The chain recombines TRBV11-2 with TRBJ2-7; unclear D gene. CDR3 length: 15 residues. Deletions cut 6 bases from V and 5 bases from J, with 20 bases between. Looked up from germline, CDR1 is SGHAT and CDR2 is FQNNGV. In nucleotides, the CDR3 is TGTGCCAGCAGGTTATCTCCGAGTCCCTTCAACGAGCAGTACTTC. This translates into CASRLSPSPFNEQYF.

Points on this clonotype: The junction departs from germline at one end; a sequencing error may be responsible. The CDR3 nucleotides are TGTGCCTGCAGGTTAGCCAGGGCCACCTCCTACGAGCATTACTTC. Amino acid sequence: CACRLARATSYEHYF. The chain recombines TRBV7-2 with TRBJ2-7; maybe TRBD1 (5 bases). The CDR3 extends over 15 amino acids. Germline V CDR1 and CDR2: SGHTA, FQGNSA.

The chain is built from TRBV12-3 or TRBV12-4 and TRBJ2-1; 9 bases fit TRBD2. After removal of 7 bases from V and 7 bases from J, the junction contained 20 bases not matched to a gene. The CDR3 is made up of 18 amino acids. For the CDR3, the DNA is TGTGCCAGCACCCCCGAGGGGGTTGAGCGGGGGGAGTGGAATGAGCAGTTCTTC. Translating it yields CASTPEGVERGEWNEQFF.

This clonotype qualifies as medium-sized. An end of the junction differs from the germline gene, which may be a read error. The gene calls are TRBV11-1 and TRBJ2-1; D perhaps matches TRBD2 (6 bases). Germline assignment: CDR1 SGHAT and CDR2 FQDESV (reference sequence). The CDR3 length is 14 residues. In DNA, the CDR3 is TGTGCCAGCAGCTTTGGGGGGTCCTACAATGGGCAGTTCTTC. It yields the protein CASSFGGSYNGQFF. The full variable domain, rest sourced from reference TRBV11-1 and TRBJ2-1, is EAEVAQSPRYKITEKSQAVAFWCDPISGHATLYWYRQILGQGPELLVQFQDESVVDDSQLPKDRFSAERLKGVDSTLKIQPAELGDSAMYLCASSFGGSYNGQFFGPGTRLTVL.